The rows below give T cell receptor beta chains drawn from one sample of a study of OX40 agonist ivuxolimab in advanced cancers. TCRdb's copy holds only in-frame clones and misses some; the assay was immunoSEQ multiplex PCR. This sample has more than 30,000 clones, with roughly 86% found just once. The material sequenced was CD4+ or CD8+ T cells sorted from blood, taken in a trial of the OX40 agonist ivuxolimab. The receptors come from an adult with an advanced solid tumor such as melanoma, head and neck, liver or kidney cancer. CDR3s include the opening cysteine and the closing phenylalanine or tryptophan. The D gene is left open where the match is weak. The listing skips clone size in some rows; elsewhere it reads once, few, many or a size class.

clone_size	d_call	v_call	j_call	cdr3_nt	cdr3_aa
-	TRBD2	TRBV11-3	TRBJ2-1	TGTGCCAGCAGCTTAGTGGGAGGGTCGGGGGAGCAGTTCTTC	CASSLVGGSGEQFF
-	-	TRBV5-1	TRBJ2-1	TGCGCCAGCAGCTTGGGGGACCACTACAATGAGCAGTTCTTC	CASSLGDHYNEQFF
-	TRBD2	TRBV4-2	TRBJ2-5	TGTGCCAGCAGCCATTCTAGCGGCTCGGAGACCCAGTACTTC	CASSHSSGSETQYF
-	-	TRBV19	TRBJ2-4	TGTGCCAGTAGTATAGGGACAGAGGGTAACATTCAGTACTTC	CASSIGTEGNIQYF
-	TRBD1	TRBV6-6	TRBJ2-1	TGTGCCAGCAGTTACTCGGGGACAGGGGGCAAGAATGAGCAGTTCTTC	CASSYSGTGGKNEQFF
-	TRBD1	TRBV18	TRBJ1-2	TGTGCCAGCGAGTCACGGACAGGATCCTATGGCTACACCTTC	CASESRTGSYGYTF
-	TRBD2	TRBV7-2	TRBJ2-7	TGTGCCAGCAGCTTAGCGTTAGCGGGAGGCCCCTACGAGCAGTACTTC	CASSLALAGGPYEQYF
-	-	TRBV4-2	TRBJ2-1	TGTGCCAGCAGCCAAGATCACGGCCATGAGCAGTTCTTC	CASSQDHGHEQFF
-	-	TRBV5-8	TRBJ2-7	TGTGCCAGCAGCTTAGTGGGCGAGCAGTACTTC	CASSLVGEQYF
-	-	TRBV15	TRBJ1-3	TGTGCCACCAGCAGAGACGCCCTCTCTGGAAACACCATATATTTT	CATSRDALSGNTIYF
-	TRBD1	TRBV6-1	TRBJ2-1	TGTGCCAGCAGCCCAACCGGGACAGGGTGGGGGCAGTTCTTC	CASSPTGTGWGQFF
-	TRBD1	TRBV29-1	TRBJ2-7	TGCAGCGTTGCCAGGACAGGGGGCTCCTACGAGCAGTACTTC	CSVARTGGSYEQYF
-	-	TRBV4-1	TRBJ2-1	TGCGCCAGCAGCCAAGATAAGGGGTTACTAATCTTCAATGAGCAGTTCTTC	CASSQDKGLLIFNEQFF
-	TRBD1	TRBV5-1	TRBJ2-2	TGCGCCAGCAATCTCCAGATCCGGGACAGGGGGCGCCCCGGGGAGCTGTTTTTT	CASNLQIRDRGRPGELFF
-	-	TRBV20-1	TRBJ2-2	TGCAGTGGAGGGCAGGCCGGGGAGCTGTTTTTT	CSGGQAGELFF
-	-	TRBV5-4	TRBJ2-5	TGTGCCAGCAGCTTGAGAACTAGCCTCCCCCAAGAGACCCAGTACTTC	CASSLRTSLPQETQYF
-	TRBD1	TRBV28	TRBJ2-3	TGTGCCAGCAGTAGAGGGACAGGGGTGACAGATACGCAGTATTTT	CASSRGTGVTDTQYF
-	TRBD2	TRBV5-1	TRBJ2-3	TGCGCCAGCAGCTGGGAGGGCAGGGTTCACACAGATACGCAGTATTTT	CASSWEGRVHTDTQYF
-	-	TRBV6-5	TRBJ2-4	TGTGCCAGCAGTTACTCTTTCGTCGGCGGGAACATTCAGTACTTC	CASSYSFVGGNIQYF
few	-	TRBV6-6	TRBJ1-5	TGTGCCAGCAGTTACTCCCAGGGATATCAGCCCCAGCATTTT	CASSYSQGYQPQHF
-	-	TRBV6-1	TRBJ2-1	TGTGCCAGCAGTGAAATTGGGCTAGCTGTGAGCTCCTACAATGAGCAGTTCTTC	CASSEIGLAVSSYNEQFF
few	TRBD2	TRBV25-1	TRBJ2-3	TGTGCCAGCAGTGAGGGGGCGGGAGGGCCAGATACGCAGTATTTT	CASSEGAGGPDTQYF
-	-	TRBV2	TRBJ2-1	TGTGCCAGCAGTGCCGGAGTGGAGCAGTTCTTC	CASSAGVEQFF
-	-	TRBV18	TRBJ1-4	TGTGCCAGCTCACCGGAGTCTTCTGAAAAACTGTTTTTT	CASSPESSEKLFF
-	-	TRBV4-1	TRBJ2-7	TGCGCCAGCAGCCAAGTAGGCTACGAGCAGTACTTC	CASSQVGYEQYF
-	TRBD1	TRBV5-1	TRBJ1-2	TGCGCCAGCAGCCCCGGACAGGTTAACTATGGCTACACCTTC	CASSPGQVNYGYTF
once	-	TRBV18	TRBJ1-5	TGTGCCAGCTCACCCGGGCAGGCCAATCAGCCCCAGCATTTT	CASSPGQANQPQHF
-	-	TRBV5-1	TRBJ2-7	TGCGCCAGCAGCTTTCAACAGAGCTACGAGCAGTACTTC	CASSFQQSYEQYF
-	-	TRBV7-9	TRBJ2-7	TGTGCCAGCAGCCCACAGGCTAGCTCCTACGAGCAGTACTTC	CASSPQASSYEQYF
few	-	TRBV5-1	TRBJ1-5	TGCGCCAGCAGCTTGGGGCCGGGGTACAATCAGCCCCAGCATTTT	CASSLGPGYNQPQHF
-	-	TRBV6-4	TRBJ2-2	TGTGCCAGCCGGGACTACACCGGGGAGCTGTTTTTT	CASRDYTGELFF
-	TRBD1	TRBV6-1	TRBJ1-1	TGTGCCAGCAGTGAAACAGGGGGACTCACTGAAGCTTTCTTT	CASSETGGLTEAFF
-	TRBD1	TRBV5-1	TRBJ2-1	TGCGCCAGCAGCTACGGACCGGGACAGGTAAACAATGAGCAGTTCTTC	CASSYGPGQVNNEQFF
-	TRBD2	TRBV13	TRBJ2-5	TGTGCCAGCAGCTGGGGACTAGCGGGAGCCCAAGAGACCCAGTACTTC	CASSWGLAGAQETQYF
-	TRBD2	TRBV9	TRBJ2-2	TGTGCCAGCAGCGTAAAAAGCGGGACTTTTAACACCGGGGAGCTGTTTTTT	CASSVKSGTFNTGELFF
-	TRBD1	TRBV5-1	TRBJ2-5	TGCGCCAGCAGCTTGACGACAGGGGTGGAGACCCAGTACTTC	CASSLTTGVETQYF
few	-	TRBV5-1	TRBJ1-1	TGCGCCAGCCGAGAGAACATGAACACTGAAGCTTTCTTT	CASRENMNTEAFF
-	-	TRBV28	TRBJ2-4	TGTGCCAGCAGTTTATCAAGGGCAGGCCTGTCCAAAAACATTCAGTACTTC	CASSLSRAGLSKNIQYF
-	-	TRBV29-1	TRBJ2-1	TGCAGCGTGACCGCCGCGGGGAGATACAATGAGCAGTTCTTC	CSVTAAGRYNEQFF
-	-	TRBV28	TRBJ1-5	TGTGCCAGCAGTTTATTTCGGACAACTAGCAATCAGCCCCAGCATTTT	CASSLFRTTSNQPQHF
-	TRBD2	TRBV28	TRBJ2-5	TGTGCCAGCAGCCGGGCGGGAGGCCGAGAGACCCAGTACTTC	CASSRAGGRETQYF
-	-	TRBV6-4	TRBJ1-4	TGTGCCAGCAGTGTGACAGGAACTGCAACTAATGAAAAACTGTTTTTT	CASSVTGTATNEKLFF
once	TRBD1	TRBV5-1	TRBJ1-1	TGCGCCAGCAGCTTGGAAGGGACAGGAGCTTTTGAAGCTTTCTTT	CASSLEGTGAFEAFF
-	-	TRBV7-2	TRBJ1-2	TGTGCCAGCACCACGAGGGGGGCAGGTGGCTACACCTTC	CASTTRGAGGYTF
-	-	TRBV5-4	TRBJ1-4	TGTGCCAGCAGCTTAGCTGGGGAAAAACTGTTTTTT	CASSLAGEKLFF
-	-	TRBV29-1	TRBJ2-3	TGCAGCGTCGCCCCTAGCGCCACTAGCACAGATACGCAGTATTTT	CSVAPSATSTDTQYF
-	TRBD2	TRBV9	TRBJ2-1	TGTGCCAGCAGCCCCGGACTAGCGGGAGACAATGAGCAGTTCTTC	CASSPGLAGDNEQFF
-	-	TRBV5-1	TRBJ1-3	TGCGCCAGCAGCTTAGGAACAGCCCTAAACTCTGGAAACACCATATATTTT	CASSLGTALNSGNTIYF
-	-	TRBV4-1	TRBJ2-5	TGCGCCAGCAGCCAAGCGGGCCGTCGCGAGACCCAGTACTTC	CASSQAGRRETQYF